Listed below are T cell receptor beta chains from one sample, sequenced in a study of blood T cell repertoires in COVID-19. Clones were read by immunoSEQ multiplex PCR, and TCRdb kept only the in-frame ones, dropping some. The sample lists fewer than 250,000 clones, around 87% occurring once. Sequenced: PBMCs or T cells enriched from blood (not recorded which). These receptors were collected from a man aged 25 to 40 in a cohort exposed to, infected with or recovered from COVID-19 (not recorded which). Each CDR3 is given with its conserved first and last residue. The D gene is left open where the match is weak. Where a row states a size, it is once, few, many or the class of an expanded clone; other rows omit it.

d_gene	j_gene	abundance	v_gene	CDR3aa	CDR3nt
.	TRBJ1-2	.	TRBV4-3	CASSQARNYGYTF	TGCGCCAGCAGCCAAGCCAGAAACTATGGCTACACCTTC
TRBD1	TRBJ2-7	.	TRBV2	CASSEDRGSPPQYF	TGTGCCAGCAGTGAGGACAGGGGGTCGCCCCCCCAGTACTTC
TRBD1	TRBJ1-2	.	TRBV5-4	CASSFTPGGASYGYTF	TGTGCCAGCAGCTTCACCCCAGGGGGCGCTTCCTATGGCTACACCTTC
.	TRBJ2-5	.	TRBV18	CASSRSSSPQETQYF	TGTGCCAGCTCCCGATCGTCGAGCCCTCAAGAGACCCAGTACTTC
.	TRBJ2-7	.	TRBV6-5	CASRDAPSSYEQYF	TGTGCCAGCAGGGATGCTCCTAGCTCCTACGAGCAGTACTTC
TRBD1	TRBJ1-4	once	TRBV6-1	CASSEIGDRGEKLFF	TGTGCCAGCAGTGAAATTGGGGACAGGGGGGAAAAACTGTTTTTT
.	TRBJ2-3	.	TRBV5-5	CASSLVGATSTDTQYF	TGTGCCAGCAGCTTGGTGGGGGCAACTAGCACAGATACGCAGTATTTT
.	TRBJ1-3	.	TRBV19	CASSKEEAGNTIYF	TGTGCCAGTAGTAAGGAGGAAGCTGGAAACACCATATATTTT
.	TRBJ1-2	.	TRBV19	CASGAGRSNYGYTF	TGTGCCAGTGGGGCAGGGCGATCAAACTATGGCTACACCTTC
TRBD2	TRBJ2-1	.	TRBV7-8	CASSSEGTSGTPYNEQFF	TGTGCCAGCAGCTCGGAGGGGACTAGCGGGACCCCCTACAATGAGCAGTTCTTC
.	TRBJ1-3	.	TRBV13	CASSLGRSSGNTIYF	TGTGCCAGCAGCTTAGGACGGTCCTCTGGAAACACCATATATTTT
.	TRBJ1-1	.	TRBV13	CASSLGAGTNTEAFF	TGTGCCAGCAGCTTGGGGGCAGGGACGAACACTGAAGCTTTCTTT